The 2 T cell receptor beta chains below come from one sample, sequenced in a study of lymphopenia after photon versus proton radiotherapy. This table comes from immunoSEQ multiplex PCR, and its TCRdb copy is limited to in-frame clones, with some not included. The sample records approximately 31,000 clones, approximately 80% being singletons. The sample in question was peripheral blood, obtained from a patient treated with proton-based radiotherapy. The receptors derive from a woman in her 70s with pancreatic cancer.

The chain couples TRBV13 to TRBJ2-7; perhaps TRBD1 as D (6 bases). The V end lost 4 bases, the J end lost 4 bases, and 8 bases lay between the germline ends. The CDR3 has 12 residues. Germline loops: CDR1 PRHDT, CDR2 FYEKMQ (reference sequence). The CDR3, as DNA: TGTGCCAGCAGCTCACAGGGATACGAGCAGTACTTC. Translating it yields CASSSQGYEQYF.

Written as DNA, the CDR3 is TGTGCCAGCAGCCGTCAGGCTGAAGCTTTCTTT. Encoded protein: CASSRQAEAFF. This rearrangement joins TRBV7-9 to TRBJ1-1, with D uncertain. Between the trimmed V and J ends, which lost 5 bases and 6 bases, there was a span of 7 bases. CDR3 length: 11 amino acids. The germline V gene has CDR1 SEHNR and CDR2 FQNEAQ (reference sequence). Variable domain in full (rest from reference TRBV7-9 and TRBJ1-1): DTGVSQNPRHKITKRGQNVTFRCDPISEHNRLYWYRQTLGQGPEFLTYFQNEAQLEKSRLLSDRFSAERPKGSFSTLEIQRTEQGDSAMYLCASSRQAEAFFGQGTRLTVV.